Listed here are 29 T cell receptor beta chains from one sample, sequenced in a study of CD8 T cells in ankylosing spondylitis. TCRdb recomputed calls from the 5' RACE reads with MiXCR, one row per CDR3 protein. The sample has 50,000 to 65,000 distinct CDR3 sequences, 6.5% to 8% seen once; the top ten hold roughly 8.1%. The sequencing sample was made of blood, either unsorted or a sorted T cell fraction (not recorded which). These receptors all stem from a female donor with ankylosing spondylitis or in good health (not recorded which).

This clonotype was observed at least ten times. This chain uses TRBV6-1 with TRBJ2-2; 11 bases map to TRBD1. CDR1 is MNHNS and CDR2 is SASEGT in the germline V gene. Trimming removed 8 bases from V and 3 bases from J; junction bases left unmatched: 5. The CDR3 has 15 residues. The CDR3 reads CASRGQGAYTGELFF. CDR3 coding DNA: TGTGCCAGCCGTGGACAGGGGGCTTACACCGGGGAGCTGTTTTTT.

This clonotype showed up many times. The CDR3 DNA follows: TGTGCCGGGGTTCTACGGACAGGGGGCGATGAGACCCAGTACTTC. It is translated as CAGVLRTGGDETQYF. This chain links TRBV11-1 with TRBJ2-5, with 11 bases matching TRBD1. CDR1 is SGHAT and CDR2 is FQDESV in the germline V gene (reference sequence). Germline trimming cut 11 bases from V and 5 bases from J; bases unmatched to any gene: 13. The CDR3 extends over 15 amino acids.

This clonotype was recorded many times. The chain links TRBV6-5 to TRBJ1-5; D gene ambiguous. V was shortened by 4 bases and J by 4 bases, with 17 bases between the two germline ends. Germline values: CDR1 MNHEY, CDR2 SVGAGI. This CDR3 is built from 16 residues. The CDR3 DNA is TGTGCCAGCAGTTCCAAGGGTGGGAGTCGGAATCAGCCCCAGCATTTT. Translated, it gives CASSSKGGSRNQPQHF.

The table lists this clonotype with a few counts. The J gene is TRBJ1-3, the V gene TRBV10-3, with D perhaps matching TRBD1 (6 bases). The CDR3 loop spans 15 amino acids. The V gene's germline CDR1 is ENHRY and CDR2 SYGVKD. V was cut by 4 bases and J by 0 bases, with 10 bases left in between. The CDR3 nucleotides read TGTGCCATCAGTGGGAGGGACATCTCTGGAAACACCATATATTTT. This translates into CAISGRDISGNTIYF.

In this sample, this clonotype turned up many times. CDR3 in amino acids: CSARDTASGGVGNEQFF. The CDR3 DNA reads TGCAGTGCTAGAGATACGGCTAGCGGGGGGGTCGGCAATGAGCAGTTCTTC. The chain employs TRBV20-1 and TRBJ2-1; TRBD2 matches 12 bases. Trimming removed 0 bases from V and 6 bases from J; junction bases left unmatched: 9. The CDR3 sequence is 17 residues long. In germline, CDR1 is DFQATT, CDR2 SNEGSKA (reference sequence).

This clonotype has at least ten counts. The chain is built from TRBV28 and TRBJ1-2; no definite D call. The germline V and J ends were trimmed by 7 bases and 4 bases, with 10 bases remaining between them. Germline CDR1 reads MDHEN; CDR2 reads SYDVKM. This CDR3 is built from 12 residues. CDR3 DNA: TGTGCCAGCAATTTGAGCTCCTATGGCTACACCTTC. It yields the protein CASNLSSYGYTF.

The chain has TRBV30 and TRBJ1-3; D not certain. Per the germline V gene, CDR1 is GTSNPN and CDR2 is SVGIG (reference sequence). Between the trimmed V and J ends, which lost 4 bases and 0 bases, there was a span of 10 bases. This CDR3 comprises 14 residues. CDR3 residues: CAWTVTRSGNTIYF. In nucleotides, the CDR3 is TGTGCCTGGACGGTGACGCGCTCTGGAAACACCATATATTTT.

This clonotype was observed a handful of times. The rearrangement joins TRBV7-9 to TRBJ2-5, with D unclear. Germline CDR1 is SEHNR and CDR2 is FQNEAQ (reference sequence). The CDR3 runs to 13 residues. The V and J ends lost 11 bases and 1 base respectively, with 14 bases between them. The CDR3 reads CAASAGVQETQYF. The CDR3 DNA reads as TGTGCCGCCTCGGCAGGTGTCCAAGAGACCCAGTACTTC.

In this sample, this clonotype turned up many times. The chain joins TRBV5-1 to TRBJ2-2; D is unresolved. V lost 4 bases and J lost 2, with 9 bases in between. In germline, CDR1 is SGHRS, CDR2 YFSETQ. This CDR3 contains 14 residues. This chain's CDR3 is CASSGDGNTGELFF. The CDR3 bases are TGCGCCAGCAGCGGGGATGGTAACACCGGGGAGCTGTTTTTT.

This clonotype was seen repeatedly, ten times or more. V usage is TRBV9 and J usage is TRBJ2-6; unclear D gene. The V end was cut by 4 bases, the J end by 4 bases, with 9 bases between. The length of the CDR3 is 14 residues. Per germline, CDR1 SGDLS and CDR2 YYNGEE. The CDR3 sequence: CASSPPSGANVLTF. As DNA, the CDR3 is TGTGCCAGCAGCCCCCCCTCCGGGGCCAACGTCCTGACTTTC.

This clonotype occurred a few times. The chain recombines TRBV7-2 with TRBJ2-3, with 9 bases identical to TRBD1. This CDR3 is built from 15 residues. Germline V lookup: CDR1 SGHTA, CDR2 FQGNSA. V gave up 4 bases and J gave up 5 bases; unmatched junction bases: 7. The CDR3 here is CASSSGQGGRDTQYF. CDR3 coding DNA: TGTGCCAGCAGCTCGGGACAGGGCGGGCGAGATACGCAGTATTTT.

This clonotype was detected many times. This chain links TRBV11-2 with TRBJ2-2; the match to TRBD2 covers 11 bases. J was trimmed by 1 base and V by 1 base; bases with no gene match: 5. Germline-derived CDR1 and CDR2 are SGHAT and FQNNGV. The CDR3 extends over 18 amino acids. CDR3 protein: CASSLVGGTSGNTGELFF. The CDR3 coding sequence is TGTGCCAGCAGCTTAGTTGGGGGGACTAGCGGGAACACCGGGGAGCTGTTTTTT.

This clonotype has a count of ten or more. This sequence joins TRBV5-1 and TRBJ1-1; tentative D call: TRBD1 (5 bases). This CDR3 region has 13 residues. Germline-derived CDR1 and CDR2 are SGHRS and YFSETQ. V shed 6 bases and J shed 1 base, with 10 bases lying between them. As DNA, the CDR3 is TGCGCCAGCATGGGAGGACAGAACACTGAAGCTTTCTTT. Its protein is CASMGGQNTEAFF.

This clonotype was observed at least ten times. This chain joins TRBV5-1 and TRBJ1-2; D is unresolved. Between the trimmed V and J ends, which lost 1 base and 7 bases, there was a span of 17 bases. This CDR3 contains 15 residues. Germline V gives CDR1 SGHRS, CDR2 YFSETQ. CDR3 in DNA: TGCGCCAGCAGCTTGATGGGAGGCAGCTTCGGTGGCTACACCTTC. It encodes CASSLMGGSFGGYTF.

This clonotype was counted many times. The genes are TRBV21-1 and TRBJ1-1; the D call of TRBD1 is as the table states it, not checked on the DNA. TRBV21-1 has pseudogene status. CDR3 length equals 13 residues. The chain's CDR3 is CASDVDRGKKTFF. CDR3 bases: TGTGCCAGCGACGTGGACAGGGGGAAAAAAACTTTCTTT.

The V gene is TRBV28, the J gene TRBJ2-5; D could derive from TRBD1 or TRBD2 (5 bases each). Trimming shortened V by 8 bases and J by 7 bases, and 14 bases separated the two germline ends. The CDR3 covers 12 residues. Germline V gene lookup returns CDR1 MDHEN and CDR2 SYDVKM. The CDR3 DNA reads TGTGCCAGCGGGACGTCTGGAGGGACCCAGTACTTC. Translated, it gives CASGTSGGTQYF.

The gene calls are TRBV5-1 and TRBJ1-3, with a tentative D call TRBD1 (5 bases). V lost 3 bases to trimming and J lost 0 bases, with 13 bases between them. The germline CDR1 and CDR2 sequences are SGHRS and YFSETQ. This CDR3 is built from 16 residues. The CDR3 here is CASSSGTALSGNTIYF. The DNA of the CDR3 is TGCGCCAGCAGCTCCGGGACGGCTCTCTCTGGAAACACCATATATTTT.

At least ten counts were recorded for this clonotype. V usage is TRBV10-3 and J usage is TRBJ2-2; TRBD2 matches 9 bases. The germline V gene has CDR1 ENHRY and CDR2 SYGVKD. The CDR3 has 14 amino acids. J was trimmed by 2 bases and V by 10 bases; bases with no gene match: 5. CDR3 coding DNA: TGTGCCACAAGCGGGGGGAGCAACACCGGGGAGCTGTTTTTT. Its protein product is CATSGGSNTGELFF.

This clonotype was counted many times. This chain joins TRBV24-1 and TRBJ2-1; D unclear. V was trimmed by 6 bases and J by 5 bases, leaving 7 bases between them. The CDR3 totals 12 residues. CDR1 KGHDR and CDR2 SFDVKD come from the germline V gene. DNA of the CDR3: TGTGCCACCAGTAGCTTGGACAATGAGCAGTTCTTC. Residues: CATSSLDNEQFF.

This clonotype has a count of ten or more. The chain recombines TRBV18 with TRBJ1-1; D might be TRBD1 (6 bases). Germline loops: CDR1 KGHSH, CDR2 LQKENI. This CDR3 has 16 amino acids. V shed 1 base and J shed 1 base, with 13 bases lying between them. The CDR3 bases are TGTGCCAGCTCACCACTTTCAGGGGCCCAGAACACTGAAGCTTTCTTT. Its protein product is CASSPLSGAQNTEAFF. Full variable domain (remainder filled in from reference TRBV18 and TRBJ1-1): NAGVMQNPRHLVRRRGQEARLRCSPMKGHSHVYWYRQLPEEGLKFMVYLQKENIIDESGMPKERFSAEFPKEGPSILRIQQVVRGDSAAYFCASSPLSGAQNTEAFFGQGTRLTVV.

This clonotype showed up many times. The genes are TRBV5-1 and TRBJ2-1; 10 positions agree with TRBD2. Germline assignment: CDR1 SGHRS and CDR2 YFSETQ. With 3 bases clipped from V and 3 bases from J, the junction kept 3 bases outside the gene matches. The CDR3 has 15 amino acids. The CDR3 region has the DNA TGCGCCAGCAGCTCCATAGCGGGGGGCTACAATGAGCAGTTCTTC. It yields the protein CASSSIAGGYNEQFF.

In this sample, this clonotype turned up many times. This rearrangement joins TRBV20-1 to TRBJ2-7; D not resolved. Trimming took 3 bases from V and 5 from J, leaving 11 bases between them. There are 12 residues in the CDR3. The germline gives CDR1 DFQATT, CDR2 SNEGSKA (reference sequence). CDR3: CSASARLHEQYF. The CDR3, as DNA: TGCAGTGCTAGTGCGCGACTGCACGAGCAGTACTTC.

This clonotype was detected a few times. The junction differs from germline at one of its ends, possibly a read error. For the CDR3, the DNA is TGTGCCAGCAGCTTAGCGGGGGTGCGCAATGAGCAGTTCTTC. Translated, it gives CASSLAGVRNEQFF. The chain combines TRBV12-3 or TRBV12-4 with TRBJ2-1, with 9 bases fitting TRBD2. This CDR3 has 14 residues.

This clonotype was picked up many times. The genes are TRBV27 and TRBJ1-2; 9 bases align to TRBD1. J gave up 8 bases and V 5 bases, and 6 bases lay outside the gene matches. Germline lookup yields CDR1 MNHEY and CDR2 SMNVEV (reference sequence). The CDR3 consists of 13 residues. The CDR3: CASSRDREGGYTF. CDR3 DNA sequence: TGTGCCAGCAGTCGGGACAGGGAGGGAGGCTACACCTTC.

For this clonotype: The junction and the germline gene differ at one end; a read error may be behind it. The J gene is TRBJ1-6, the V gene TRBV5-5; D is unresolved. There are 15 residues in the CDR3. CDR1 and CDR2 from the germline V gene are SGHKS and YYEKEE (reference sequence). In nucleotides, the CDR3 is TGTGTCAGCAGCAGATCGGAGAGGGATGTTTCACCCCTCCACTTT. It translates to CVSSRSERDVSPLHF. Drawing the rest from reference TRBV5-5 and TRBJ1-6, the complete variable domain is DAGVTQSPTHLIKTRGQQVTLRCSPISGHKSVSWYQQVLGQGPQFIFQYYEKEERGRGNFPDRFSARQFPNYSSELNVNALLLGDSALYLCVSSRSERDVSPLHFGNGTRLTVT.

This clonotype was seen at least ten times. CDR3 in DNA: TGCGCCAGCAGCCGGGACAGGGTATCTGGGGCCAACGTCCTGACTTTC. Translation gives CASSRDRVSGANVLTF. The V gene is TRBV5-1, the J gene TRBJ2-6; TRBD1 matches at 9 bases. The CDR3 length is 16 residues. V gave up 4 bases and J gave up 1 base; unmatched junction bases: 3. Germline-derived CDR1 and CDR2 are SGHRS and YFSETQ.

This clonotype was seen repeatedly, ten times or more. This CDR3 is CASSFRQGNTEAFF. DNA for the CDR3: TGTGCCAGCAGCTTTAGACAGGGGAACACTGAAGCTTTCTTT. V is TRBV11-2 and J is TRBJ1-1, with 7 bases lining up with TRBD1. J was trimmed by 1 base and V by 3 bases; bases with no gene match: 2. CDR1 and CDR2 from the germline V gene are SGHAT and FQNNGV. The CDR3 runs 14 residues.

This clonotype has only a few counts. The CDR3: CASSKPVGTGGRDTEAFF. CDR3 sequence (DNA): TGTGCCAGCAGCAAACCGGTAGGGACAGGGGGCAGGGACACTGAAGCTTTCTTT. J is TRBJ1-1 and V is TRBV11-2; TRBD1 matches 12 bases. The CDR3 consists of 18 residues. Germline values: CDR1 SGHAT, CDR2 FQNNGV. Losses at the gene ends were 5 bases for V and 3 bases for J; bases not matched to a gene: 13.

This clonotype was counted ten times or more. This sequence joins TRBV15 and TRBJ2-7, with 7 positions matching TRBD1. The CDR3 loop spans 19 amino acids. V gave up 1 base and J gave up 1 base; unmatched junction bases: 16. Germline CDR1 is LNHNV and CDR2 is YYDKDF (reference sequence). The CDR3 loop is CATSRAMGDRVIRSYEQYF. As DNA, the CDR3 is TGTGCCACCAGCAGAGCAATGGGAGACAGGGTTATCCGATCCTACGAGCAGTACTTC.